One and the same sample provided the 10 T cell receptor beta chains below, sequenced in a study of brain T cells in children with intractable seizures. Time point here: blood from clinic visit 5 months post-surgery; TSC patient then seizure free. The assay was immunoSEQ multiplex PCR, and TCRdb's table has in-frame clones only and misses some. This table holds under 400,000 clones, 85% to 95% found once. This specimen was peripheral blood, taken roughly 5 months after surgery. These receptors came from a boy under three years old with tuberous sclerosis and intractable seizures.

V gene TRBV27 combines with J gene TRBJ2-2; 8 positions agree with TRBD2. The germline gives CDR1 MNHEY, CDR2 SMNVEV (reference sequence). The CDR3 is 14 amino acids. Losses at the gene ends were 5 bases for V and 6 bases for J; bases not matched to a gene: 5. CDR3 DNA: TGTGCCAGCAGTCCGGGACTAGTTCCCGGGGAGCTGTTTTTT. Amino acid sequence: CASSPGLVPGELFF.

The chain couples TRBV30 to TRBJ1-1, with D hard to call. The CDR3 runs to 13 residues. V lost 5 bases and J 5 bases, leaving 15 bases between the germline ends. The germline V gene encodes CDR1 GTSNPN and CDR2 SVGIG (reference sequence). The CDR3 sequence: CAWDPNEDTEAFF. Written as DNA, the CDR3 is TGTGCCTGGGACCCGAATGAAGATACTGAAGCTTTCTTT.

V and J are TRBV27 and TRBJ2-3; D is unclear. Germline V gene data show CDR1 as MNHEY and CDR2 as SMNVEV (reference sequence). V dropped 2 bases and J dropped 1 base, with 13 bases sitting between them. CDR3 size: 16 residues. The CDR3 protein is CASSLMPQSGTDTQYF. The CDR3 DNA follows: TGTGCCAGCAGTTTAATGCCCCAATCGGGCACAGATACGCAGTATTTT.

This clone was counted a single time. The chain links TRBV5-4 to TRBJ2-5; 8 nucleotides match TRBD2. The V and J ends lost 0 bases and 5 bases, in that order; junction bases with no gene match: 3. The CDR3 is 14 residues long. Germline V gives CDR1 SGHNT, CDR2 YYREEE (reference sequence). This CDR3 reads CASSLASSGETQYF. CDR3 nucleotide sequence: TGTGCCAGCAGCTTGGCCTCTAGCGGGGAGACCCAGTACTTC.

This clone has only a few counts. This rearrangement joins TRBV2 to TRBJ2-2; D call uncertain. The V end was cut by 7 bases, the J end by 6 bases, with 15 bases between. This CDR3 region has 14 residues. Germline CDR1 is SNHLY and CDR2 is FYNNEI. Written as DNA, the CDR3 is TGTGCCAGCACCCAGGACCTGAGCGCCGGGGAGCTGTTTTTT. Amino acid sequence: CASTQDLSAGELFF.

The chain carries TRBV3-1 (or the pseudogene TRBV3-2) and TRBJ2-7; D remains unclear. This CDR3 contains 14 residues. Germline V gene lookup returns CDR1 LGHDT and CDR2 YNNKEL (reference sequence). V shed 3 bases and J shed 0 bases, with 9 bases lying between them. The CDR3 DNA reads TGTGCCAGCAGCCATGACGCATACTCCTACGAGCAGTACTTC. Encoded protein: CASSHDAYSYEQYF.

This chain joins TRBV19 and TRBJ2-7; 7 nucleotides line up with TRBD1. The trim removed 1 base at V and 4 bases at J, leaving 4 bases unmatched. CDR1 LNHDA and CDR2 SQIVND come from the germline V gene (reference sequence). CDR3 length: 14 amino acids. The CDR3 spells CASSIAQGNYEQYF. The CDR3 nucleotides read TGTGCCAGTAGTATAGCACAGGGGAATTACGAGCAGTACTTC.

This chain connects TRBV5-1 to TRBJ2-1; D perhaps matches TRBD2 (6 bases). Trimming took off 4 bases at V and 2 bases at J, with 16 bases between the two ends. The CDR3 sequence is 16 residues long. Per germline, CDR1 SGHRS and CDR2 YFSETQ. The DNA for the CDR3 is TGCGCCAGCAGCCGAAAGACTAGGTCTGCCTACAATGAGCAGTTCTTC. It specifies CASSRKTRSAYNEQFF.

The chain combines TRBV4-1 with TRBJ1-3; D is undetermined. There are 16 residues in the CDR3. CDR1 and CDR2 (germline): MGHRA, YSYEKL. Trimming cost V 0 bases and J 4 bases, with 13 bases left between them. CDR3 sequence (DNA): TGCGCCAGCAGCCAAGACGGGAGCTCGGGAGGAAACACCATATATTTT. Residues: CASSQDGSSGGNTIYF.

This sequence joins TRBV6-5 and TRBJ1-3; D is unclear. The length of the CDR3 is 13 residues. The germline V gene encodes CDR1 MNHEY and CDR2 SVGAGI. Trimming removed 5 bases from V and 0 bases from J, with 5 bases in between. CDR3 sequence reads: CASSRSSGNTIYF. The CDR3 DNA reads TGTGCCAGCAGTAGGAGCTCTGGAAACACCATATATTTT.